This passage covers 24 T cell receptor beta chains from one sample sequenced in a study of T cells in Graves' hyperthyroidism and ophthalmopathy. Amplified regions were TCR beta CDR3 sequences from RNA transcripts. During a first-round RT-PCR of the TCR CDR3, the HTBI primer set was used. TCRdb re-called the multiplex PCR reads through MiXCR, storing one row per CDR3 protein. The sample includes a few hundred thousand distinct CDR3 sequences, roughly 46% seen only once; the top ten take roughly 8.2%. The sequenced sample consisted of peripheral blood or thyroid tissue (not recorded which). These TCRs come from a woman under 30 with Graves' hyperthyroidism.

This clonotype has only one observation. V gene TRBV2 combines with J gene TRBJ1-4; D unresolved. Germline CDR1 is SNHLY and CDR2 is FYNNEI. Trimming shortened V by 8 bases and J by 6 bases, and 10 bases separated the two germline ends. The CDR3 covers 12 residues. Written as DNA, the CDR3 is TGTGCCAGCCGCCGGCTGGATGAAAAACTGTTTTTT. It encodes CASRRLDEKLFF.

The chain links TRBV2 to TRBJ1-2; D might be TRBD1 (6 bases). The germline CDR1 and CDR2 sequences are SNHLY and FYNNEI. This CDR3 is built from 15 residues. The V end was cut by 7 bases, the J end by 12 bases, with 27 bases between. The CDR3 coding sequence is TGTGCCAGCACCGGTTCGCCAGGGGTGACCTCTGGAAACACCTTC. Its protein product is CASTGSPGVTSGNTF. The whole variable domain, remainder taken from reference TRBV2 and TRBJ1-2, is EPEVTQTPSHQVTQMGQEVILRCVPISNHLYFYWYRQILGQKVEFLVSFYNNEISEKSEIFDDQFSVERPDGSNFTLKIRSTKLEDSAMYFCASTGSPGVTSGNTFGSGTRLTVV.

This chain uses TRBV20-1 with TRBJ1-5; TRBD1 matches 9 bases. The germline V gene has CDR1 DFQATT and CDR2 SNEGSKA (reference sequence). There are 15 residues in the CDR3. V lost 2 bases and J lost 0; bases outside the gene matches: 2. CDR3 loop: CSARWTGVSNQPQHF. In DNA form, the CDR3 reads TGCAGTGCTAGATGGACAGGGGTTAGCAATCAGCCCCAGCATTTT.

This clonotype has only a few counts. V gene TRBV5-8 combines with J gene TRBJ1-3; TRBD1 agrees at 9 bases. CDR1 is SGHTS and CDR2 is YDEGEE in the germline V gene. The CDR3 runs 17 residues. The V gene end was trimmed by 4 bases and the J gene end by 3 bases; junction bases not matched to a gene: 11. CDR3 sequence: CASSRDAGTGSGNTIYF. CDR3 in DNA: TGTGCCAGCAGCCGAGATGCCGGGACAGGGAGTGGAAACACCATATATTTT.

This clonotype occurred once. V and J are TRBV7-8 and TRBJ2-5; weak D call: TRBD1 (5 bases). The V and J ends lost 1 base and 3 bases respectively, with 9 bases between them. Germline lookup yields CDR1 SGHVS and CDR2 FQNEAQ. This CDR3 spans 14 amino acids. DNA of the CDR3: TGTGCCAGCAGCTTAGACCAGGGCGAAGAGACCCAGTACTTC. Its protein is CASSLDQGEETQYF.

This clonotype has only one observation. The conserved closing phenylalanine or tryptophan is absent in this CDR3, likely reflecting a read error. It is unclear where the CDR3 begins or ends on the DNA, so no DNA is shown, and the CDR3 is as TCRdb lists it. This rearrangement joins TRBV2 to TRBJ1-4; no DNA check was done on the table's D call, TRBD1. The length of the CDR3 is 12 amino acids, counting both ends. The V gene's germline CDR1 is SNHLY and CDR2 FYNNEI. Here the CDR3 reads CASTEDRGMGSY.

Points on this clonotype: The CDR3 ends on some other residue instead of the conserved phenylalanine or tryptophan, so this is likely a read error. The DNA is omitted, as the CDR3 cannot be located on it reliably, and the CDR3 follows TCRdb's listing. The chain carries TRBV12-3 or TRBV12-4 and TRBJ1-4. Ends included, the CDR3 has 9 residues. The CDR3 here is CAISPGTTY.

This clonotype was counted ten times or more. The chain has TRBV2 and TRBJ2-5; unclear D gene. V lost 0 bases and J 1 base, leaving 6 bases between the germline ends. CDR3 size: 14 residues. Germline values: CDR1 SNHLY, CDR2 FYNNEI. CDR3 nucleotide sequence: TGTGCCAGCAGTGAAGCACAGACCCAAGAGACCCAGTACTTC. It specifies CASSEAQTQETQYF.

A note on this clonotype: This may come from a read error, since a much larger clone is one base off. Given the absence of the conserved phenylalanine or tryptophan at the CDR3 end, a read error is likely. The genes are TRBV4-1 and TRBJ1-1; no firm D call. CDR1 MGHRA and CDR2 YSYEKL come from the germline V gene. Trimming took off 2 bases at V and 3 bases at J, with 7 bases between the two ends. This CDR3 has 13 residues. CDR3 amino acids: CASSQRFDTEAFL. DNA for the CDR3: TGCGCCAGCAGCCAACGCTTCGACACTGAAGCTTTCCTT.

This rearrangement joins TRBV6-1 to TRBJ2-4, with D possibly TRBD1 on 5 matching bases. The CDR3 is 14 amino acids. Trimming took 6 bases from V and 0 from J, leaving 9 bases between them. CDR1 and CDR2 (germline): MNHNS, SASEGT. The CDR3: CASRPGIAKNIQYF. DNA for the CDR3: TGTGCCAGCAGACCAGGGATAGCCAAAAACATTCAGTACTTC.

This clonotype was seen at least ten times. The chain's CDR3 is CASSKDGWEGARYGYTF. The CDR3 DNA reads as TGTGCCAGCAGCAAAGACGGTTGGGAGGGGGCTAGGTATGGCTACACCTTC. The V and J genes are TRBV7-2 and TRBJ1-2, with TRBD1 matching over 7 bases. J gave up 5 bases and V 5 bases, and 17 bases lay outside the gene matches. This CDR3 spans 17 amino acids. CDR1 and CDR2 from the germline V gene are SGHTA and FQGNSA.

As for this clonotype: Mismatch with germline at one junction end may stem from a read error. The chain links TRBV19 to TRBJ1-6; TRBD1 is a possible D gene (6 bases). The CDR3 length is 15 residues. The V gene's germline CDR1 is LNHDA and CDR2 SQIVND (reference sequence). The CDR3 bases are TGTGCCAGTAGTAAAGGAGACCCAACAGGGTCACCTCTCCACTTT. As protein: CASSKGDPTGSPLHF.

This clonotype has just a few counts. The chain carries TRBV20-1 and TRBJ2-7; the D gene is possibly TRBD2 (5 bases). CDR3 length: 13 residues. Trimming took off 6 bases at V and 4 bases at J, with 16 bases between the two ends. Germline V gives CDR1 DFQATT, CDR2 SNEGSKA (reference sequence). The CDR3, as DNA: TGCAGTGCACGAAGCGGATCGGTGTACGAGCAGTACTTC. Encoded protein: CSARSGSVYEQYF.

Remarks on this clonotype: In this CDR3 the conserved last residue, phenylalanine or tryptophan, is missing, so a read error is likely. V and J are TRBV6-5 and TRBJ1-1; a possible D gene is TRBD1 (6 bases). The CDR3 covers 17 residues. Trimming left V 4 bases short and J 0 bases short, with 18 bases between. Germline V lookup: CDR1 MNHEY, CDR2 SVGAGI. CDR3: CASSLLGQSVMNTEAFL. Written as DNA, the CDR3 is TGTGCCAGCAGTTTACTTGGACAGTCAGTTATGAACACTGAAGCTTTCCTT.

CDR3: CSAHPTEYNEQFF. CDR3 coding DNA: TGCAGTGCCCATCCGACAGAGTACAATGAGCAGTTCTTC. J is TRBJ2-1 and V is TRBV20-1; tentative D call: TRBD1 (5 bases). The CDR3 covers 13 residues. Germline lookup yields CDR1 DFQATT and CDR2 SNEGSKA (reference sequence). V was pared by 6 bases and J by 4 bases, with 13 bases between.

V usage is TRBV18 and J usage is TRBJ2-7, with D possibly being TRBD1 or TRBD2 (5 bases each). The germline V gene has CDR1 KGHSH and CDR2 LQKENI. This CDR3 is built from 12 residues. Trimming took off 5 bases at V and 6 bases at J, with 11 bases between the two ends. CDR3 protein: CASSRQGREQYF. The CDR3 bases are TGTGCCAGCTCAAGGCAGGGACGCGAGCAGTACTTC.

The table lists this clonotype with many counts. The chain joins TRBV20-1 to TRBJ2-5, with D possibly TRBD2 on 6 matching bases. The CDR3 consists of 13 residues. In germline, CDR1 is DFQATT, CDR2 SNEGSKA (reference sequence). V was shortened by 6 bases and J by 0 bases, with 11 bases between the two germline ends. CDR3 bases: TGCAGTGCCCCCCGGGACTACCAAGAGACCCAGTACTTC. As protein: CSAPRDYQETQYF.

This clonotype showed up many times. J is TRBJ1-3 and V is TRBV12-3 or TRBV12-4; no definite D call. With 2 bases removed from V and 8 bases from J, the gap between germline ends came to 10 bases. The CDR3 extends over 13 amino acids. The CDR3 nucleotides are TGTGCCAGCAGTTTATTGACACTGGACACCATATATTTT. This gives the protein CASSLLTLDTIYF.

On this clonotype: This sequence may be a read error, since a much larger clone differs from it by one base. The rearrangement uses TRBV7-8 and TRBJ1-1; D call uncertain. The CDR3 is 15 residues long. Germline assignment: CDR1 SGHVS and CDR2 FQNEAQ. The CDR3 sequence is CASSQVDGRDTEAFF. CDR3 bases: TGCGCCAGCAGCCAAGTGGATGGAAGGGACACTGAAGCTTTCTTT.

The sample holds many counts of this clonotype. The rearrangement joins TRBV10-3 to TRBJ2-7; TRBD2 might be the D (5 bases). Trimming took off 3 bases at V and 5 bases at J, with 5 bases between the two ends. Germline lookup yields CDR1 ENHRY and CDR2 SYGVKD. CDR3 length: 11 residues. For the CDR3, the DNA is TGTGCCATCAGTGACGGGAACGAGCAGTACTTC. Encoded protein: CAISDGNEQYF.

The rearrangement joins TRBV27 to TRBJ1-5, with unresolved D. V was clipped by 3 bases and J by 5 bases, with 8 bases between them. Germline CDR1 reads MNHEY; CDR2 reads SMNVEV (reference sequence). The CDR3 consists of 13 residues. This CDR3 reads CASSFKGHQPQHF. As DNA, the CDR3 is TGTGCCAGCAGTTTCAAGGGCCATCAGCCCCAGCATTTT.

This clonotype was detected ten times or more. The chain carries TRBV6-6 and TRBJ2-7; D is perhaps TRBD2 (5 bases). V dropped 2 bases and J dropped 0 bases, with 8 bases sitting between them. The CDR3 runs 14 residues. CDR1 MNHNY and CDR2 SVGAGI come from the germline V gene (reference sequence). The CDR3 protein is CASSYHGSSYEQYF. CDR3 DNA: TGTGCCAGCAGTTACCATGGGAGCTCCTACGAGCAGTACTTC.

In its sample, this clonotype was seen many times. The chain employs TRBV20-1 and TRBJ2-5; a weak D match, TRBD2 (6 bases). The V end lost 0 bases, the J end lost 5 bases, and 13 bases lay between the germline ends. Germline CDR1 reads DFQATT; CDR2 reads SNEGSKA (reference sequence). This CDR3 has 14 residues. The CDR3 coding sequence is TGCAGTGCTAGAGAGGCACTAGCTCTGGAGACCCAGTACTTC. It translates to CSAREALALETQYF.

The V and J genes are TRBV24-1 and TRBJ2-1; D ambiguous. Trimming cost V 1 base and J 6 bases, with 3 bases left between them. The CDR3 totals 12 residues. Germline values: CDR1 KGHDR, CDR2 SFDVKD. In DNA, the CDR3 is TGTGCCACCAGTGATTTTCGCAATGAGCAGTTCTTC. Amino acid sequence: CATSDFRNEQFF.